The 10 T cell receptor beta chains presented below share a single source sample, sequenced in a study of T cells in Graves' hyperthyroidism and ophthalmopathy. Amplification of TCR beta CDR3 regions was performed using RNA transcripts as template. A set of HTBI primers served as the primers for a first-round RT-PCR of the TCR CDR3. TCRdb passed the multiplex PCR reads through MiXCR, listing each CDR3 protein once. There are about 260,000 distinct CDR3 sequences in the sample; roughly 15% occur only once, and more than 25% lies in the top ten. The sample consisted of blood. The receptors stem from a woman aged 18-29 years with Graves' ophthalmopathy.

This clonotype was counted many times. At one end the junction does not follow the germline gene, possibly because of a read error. CDR3 DNA: TGTGCCAGCAGTTTAAGTAAGAGGGCTAGCGGGGATCTGGATACGCAGTATTTT. The encoded protein is CASSLSKRASGDLDTQYF. The chain is built from TRBV7-3 and TRBJ2-3; 9 nucleotides align to TRBD2. Germline lookup yields CDR1 SGHTA and CDR2 FQGTGA. The CDR3 is made up of 18 amino acids.

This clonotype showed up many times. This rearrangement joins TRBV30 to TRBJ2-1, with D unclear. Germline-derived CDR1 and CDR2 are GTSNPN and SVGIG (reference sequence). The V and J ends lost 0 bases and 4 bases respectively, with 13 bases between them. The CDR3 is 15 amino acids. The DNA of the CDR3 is TGTGCCTGGAGTGTATCCAGCAGACCATACAATGAGCAGTTCTTC. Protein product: CAWSVSSRPYNEQFF.

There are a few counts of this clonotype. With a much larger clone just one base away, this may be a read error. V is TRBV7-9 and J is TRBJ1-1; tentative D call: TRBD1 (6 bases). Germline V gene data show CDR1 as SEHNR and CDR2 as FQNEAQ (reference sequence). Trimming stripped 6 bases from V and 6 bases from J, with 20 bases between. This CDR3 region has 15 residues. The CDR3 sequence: CASRVEVAGDAEAFF. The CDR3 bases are TGTGCCAGCAGAGTCGAGGTAGCAGGGGACGCTGAAGCTTTCTTT.

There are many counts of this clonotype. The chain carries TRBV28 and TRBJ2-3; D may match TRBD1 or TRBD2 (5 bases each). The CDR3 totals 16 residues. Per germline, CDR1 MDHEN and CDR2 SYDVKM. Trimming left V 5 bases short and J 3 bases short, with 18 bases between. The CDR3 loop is CASSPGQGRLTDTQYF. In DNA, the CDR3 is TGTGCCAGCAGTCCCGGCCAGGGACGATTAACAGATACGCAGTATTTT. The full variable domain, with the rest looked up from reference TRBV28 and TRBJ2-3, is DVKVTQSSRYLVKRTGEKVFLECVQDMDHENMFWYRQDPGLGLRLIYFSYDVKMKEKGDIPEGYSVSREKKERFSLILESASTNQTSMYLCASSPGQGRLTDTQYFGPGTRLTVL.

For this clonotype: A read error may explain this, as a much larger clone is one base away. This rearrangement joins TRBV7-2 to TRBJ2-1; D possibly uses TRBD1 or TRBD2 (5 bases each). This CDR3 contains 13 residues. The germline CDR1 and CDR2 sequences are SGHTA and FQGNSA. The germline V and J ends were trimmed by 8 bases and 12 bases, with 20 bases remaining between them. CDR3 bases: TGTGCCAGCGGCCCCGGGACCGCTACCCGGCAGTTCTTC. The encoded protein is CASGPGTATRQFF.

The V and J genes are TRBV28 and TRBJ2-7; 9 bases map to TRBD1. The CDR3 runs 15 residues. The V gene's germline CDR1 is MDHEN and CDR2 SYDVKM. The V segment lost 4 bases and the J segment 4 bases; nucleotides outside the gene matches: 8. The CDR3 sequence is CASSSLGTGLYEQYF. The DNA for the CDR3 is TGTGCCAGCAGTTCTCTCGGGACAGGGCTGTACGAGCAGTACTTC.

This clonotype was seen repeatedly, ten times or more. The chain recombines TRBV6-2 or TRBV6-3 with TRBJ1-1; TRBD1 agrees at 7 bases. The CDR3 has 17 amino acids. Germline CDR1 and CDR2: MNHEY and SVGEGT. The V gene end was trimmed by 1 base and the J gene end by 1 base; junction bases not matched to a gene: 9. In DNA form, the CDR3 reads TGTGCCAGCAGTTACTATTCTAGGGACAGAAAGAACACTGAAGCTTTCTTT. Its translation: CASSYYSRDRKNTEAFF.

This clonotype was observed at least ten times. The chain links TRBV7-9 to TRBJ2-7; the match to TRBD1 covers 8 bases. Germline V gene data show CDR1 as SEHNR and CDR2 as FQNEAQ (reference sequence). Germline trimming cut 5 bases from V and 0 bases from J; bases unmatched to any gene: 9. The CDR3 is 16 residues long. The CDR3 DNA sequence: TGTGCCAGCAGCCAAACGACAGGGGACGGCTCCTACGAGCAGTACTTC. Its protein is CASSQTTGDGSYEQYF. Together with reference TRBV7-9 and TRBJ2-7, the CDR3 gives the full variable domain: DTGVSQNPRHKITKRGQNVTFRCDPISEHNRLYWYRQTLGQGPEFLTYFQNEAQLEKSRLLSDRFSAERPKGSFSTLEIQRTEQGDSAMYLCASSQTTGDGSYEQYFGPGTRLTVT.

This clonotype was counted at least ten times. CDR3 sequence reads: CASSRSGGGRYNEQFF. CDR3 coding DNA: TGTGCCAGCAGTCGTAGCGGCGGGGGGAGATACAATGAGCAGTTCTTC. This chain links TRBV27 with TRBJ2-1; 8 bases align to TRBD2. Per germline, CDR1 MNHEY and CDR2 SMNVEV (reference sequence). V shed 5 bases and J 4 bases; nucleotides not matched to a gene: 10. The CDR3 totals 16 residues.

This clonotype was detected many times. The CDR3: CASSLAPTESYEQYF. CDR3 DNA sequence: TGTGCCAGCAGCTTAGCTCCGACGGAATCCTACGAGCAGTACTTC. The chain links TRBV11-2 to TRBJ2-7; no definite D call. Germline CDR1 is SGHAT and CDR2 is FQNNGV. The CDR3 consists of 15 residues. V was clipped by 1 base and J by 1 base, with 11 bases between them.